Below are 18 T cell receptor beta chains sequenced from a single sample in a study of T cell repertoires in aging, cancer and after chemotherapy. Rearranged V-D-J TRB sequences were amplified with a mixed TRB-A/B primer pool. TCRdb passed the multiplex PCR reads through MiXCR, listing each CDR3 protein once. The sample has about 11,000 distinct CDR3 sequences; roughly 42% are singletons. TCR beta rearrangements were amplified from peripheral blood genomic DNA. The sequencing sample was made of blood. The source is a human donor in good health.

This rearrangement joins TRBV24-1 to TRBJ2-3; TRBD1 matches 7 bases. V lost 2 bases to trimming and J lost 2 bases; unmatched junction nucleotides: 3. Germline values: CDR1 KGHDR, CDR2 SFDVKD. The CDR3 contains 15 residues. The CDR3 DNA reads as TGTGCCACCAGTGATTGGCAGGGGGACACAGATACGCAGTATTTT. This translates into CATSDWQGDTDTQYF.

This sequence joins TRBV7-2 and TRBJ1-5, with D tentatively TRBD1 (6 bases). The CDR3 loop spans 19 amino acids. CDR1 is SGHTA and CDR2 is FQGNSA in the germline V gene. Trimming cost V 1 base and J 0 bases, with 19 bases left between them. The CDR3 here is CASSLGGSWGAPSNQPQHF. The CDR3 DNA follows: TGTGCCAGCAGCTTAGGTGGATCGTGGGGGGCGCCTAGCAATCAGCCCCAGCATTTT.

There are a few counts of this clonotype. This rearrangement joins TRBV12-3 or TRBV12-4 to TRBJ1-2; D is unclear. V was cut by 4 bases and J by 2 bases, with 11 bases left in between. This CDR3 has 14 amino acids. In DNA, the CDR3 is TGTGCCAGCAGTTCCGCCGGTGGGAACTATGGCTACACCTTC. It specifies CASSSAGGNYGYTF.

This clonotype was detected a few times. V and J are TRBV7-2 and TRBJ2-1, with D unclear. Between the trimmed V and J ends, which lost 1 base and 9 bases, there was a span of 7 bases. The CDR3 runs to 12 residues. Per germline, CDR1 SGHTA and CDR2 FQGNSA. The CDR3, as DNA: TGTGCCAGCAGCTTAGGGGCCAGTGAGCAGTTCTTC. This encodes CASSLGASEQFF.

Only a few counts were recorded for this clonotype. The rearrangement joins TRBV6-5 to TRBJ1-2; 8 bases match TRBD1. The CDR3 runs to 14 residues. The V segment lost 7 bases and the J segment 7 bases; nucleotides outside the gene matches: 11. Per the germline V gene, CDR1 is MNHEY and CDR2 is SVGAGI. The CDR3 sequence is CASTSGTGGLGYTF. DNA for the CDR3: TGTGCCAGCACCTCCGGGACAGGAGGCCTTGGCTACACCTTC.

This clonotype has only a few counts. The chain combines TRBV20-1 with TRBJ1-2; no definite D call. The CDR3 is made up of 11 amino acids. Deletions cut 7 bases from V and 1 base from J, with 7 bases between. Germline CDR1 is DFQATT and CDR2 is SNEGSKA (reference sequence). The CDR3 sequence is CSGPVNYGYTF. CDR3 bases: TGCAGTGGCCCTGTTAACTATGGCTACACCTTC.

The V and J genes are TRBV27 and TRBJ1-1; D gene unclear. The CDR3 extends over 13 amino acids. V was pared by 5 bases and J by 4 bases, with 11 bases between. Germline V gene data show CDR1 as MNHEY and CDR2 as SMNVEV (reference sequence). CDR3 in DNA: TGTGCCAGCAGTGGATCTTGGGGCACTGAAGCTTTCTTT. Translating gives CASSGSWGTEAFF.

This clonotype was seen once. The chain is built from TRBV19 and TRBJ2-7, with 8 nucleotides matching TRBD1. The CDR3 is made up of 16 amino acids. Germline CDR1 LNHDA, CDR2 SQIVND (reference sequence). V lost 5 bases, J lost 5 bases, and 14 bases stayed unmatched. Here the CDR3 DNA reads TGTGCCAGTAGTCCCTCTAAGGGTACAGGGGGGCACGAGCAGTACTTC. Translated: CASSPSKGTGGHEQYF.

The chain employs TRBV5-1 and TRBJ2-7; 11 positions agree with TRBD2. Germline CDR1 is SGHRS and CDR2 is YFSETQ. V shed 2 bases, J shed 7 bases, and the junction held 5 bases outside the gene matches. The CDR3 runs to 14 residues. CDR3 in amino acids: CASSLTSGSWEQYF. The CDR3, as DNA: TGCGCCAGCAGCTTAACTAGCGGGAGTTGGGAGCAGTACTTC.

This chain links TRBV15 with TRBJ2-2; D not resolved. CDR1 is LNHNV and CDR2 is YYDKDF in the germline V gene (reference sequence). CDR3 length: 13 residues. V was pared by 4 bases and J by 6 bases, with 9 bases between. CDR3 bases: TGTGCCACCAGCACCACCAACGCCGGGGAGCTGTTTTTT. It codes for CATSTTNAGELFF. Using reference TRBV15 and TRBJ2-2 for the parts outside the CDR3, the full variable domain is DAMVIQNPRYQVTQFGKPVTLSCSQTLNHNVMYWYQQKSSQAPKLLFHYYDKDFNNEADTPDNFQSRRPNTSFCFLDIRSPGLGDTAMYLCATSTTNAGELFFGEGSRLTVL.

A remark on this clonotype: A read error may be the cause here, since a much bigger clone is one base away. The chain links TRBV29-1 to TRBJ1-3; D gene unclear. The CDR3 sequence is 10 residues long. With 7 bases removed from V and 5 bases from J, the gap between germline ends came to 6 bases. Germline V gene data show CDR1 as SQVTM and CDR2 as ANQGSEA. CDR3 amino acids: CSALRNTIYF. The CDR3 DNA follows: TGCAGCGCATTGCGAAACACCATATATTTT.

The chain combines TRBV7-3 with TRBJ2-1, with D uncertain. The CDR3 runs to 13 residues. Between the trimmed V and J ends, which lost 1 base and 6 bases, there was a span of 7 bases. Germline V gives CDR1 SGHTA, CDR2 FQGTGA. CDR3 coding DNA: TGTGCCAGCAGCTTAATCCCCGGCAATGAGCAGTTCTTC. This codes for CASSLIPGNEQFF.

This chain uses TRBV12-3 or TRBV12-4 with TRBJ1-1; maybe TRBD1 (5 bases). The ends were cut back, 5 bases at V and 1 base at J, with 8 bases in the middle. This CDR3 has 13 residues. DNA for the CDR3: TGTGCCAGCAGTCTCAGGGAGAACACTGAAGCTTTCTTT. Amino acid sequence: CASSLRENTEAFF.

This clonotype occurred a few times. The chain has TRBV10-3 and TRBJ1-5; D might be TRBD1 (6 bases). V was pared by 0 bases and J by 7 bases, with 19 bases between. This CDR3 is 17 amino acids long. Germline-derived CDR1 and CDR2 are ENHRY and SYGVKD. Here the CDR3 reads CAISESNLGGARQPQHF. In DNA, the CDR3 is TGTGCCATCAGTGAGTCGAACCTCGGGGGGGCCCGACAGCCCCAGCATTTT.

Turning to this clonotype: A read error may account for a junction end that differs from germline. The CDR3 region is CVSSPEGQPQHF. CDR3 DNA sequence: TGTGTCAGCTCACCCGAGGGGCAGCCCCAGCATTTT. This sequence joins TRBV18 and TRBJ1-5; D may be TRBD1 (5 bases). The length of the CDR3 is 12 residues. The germline CDR1 and CDR2 sequences are KGHSH and LQKENI.

This clonotype was detected only a few times. CDR3 sequence: CASSSYSVFGQFF. The CDR3, as DNA: TGTGCCAGTAGTTCCTATAGCGTTTTTGGGCAGTTCTTC. The chain links TRBV19 to TRBJ2-1; maybe TRBD2 (5 bases). The CDR3 totals 13 residues. V lost 5 bases to trimming and J lost 12 bases, with 17 bases between them. The V gene's germline CDR1 is LNHDA and CDR2 SQIVND (reference sequence).

This clonotype was counted only a few times. The chain links TRBV5-4 to TRBJ2-7; D might be TRBD2 (6 bases). The CDR3 spans 14 residues. Trimming shortened V by 4 bases and J by 0 bases, and 11 bases separated the two germline ends. Per the germline V gene, CDR1 is SGHNT and CDR2 is YYREEE (reference sequence). The CDR3 loop is CASSGDGSSYEQYF. CDR3 DNA: TGTGCCAGCAGCGGGGACGGGAGCTCCTACGAGCAGTACTTC.

CDR3: CASQAAGDRNTNTEAFF. The CDR3 bases are TGTGCCTCGCAAGCGGCAGGGGACAGAAATACGAACACTGAAGCTTTCTTT. The chain uses TRBV6-5 and TRBJ1-1, with 7 positions matching TRBD1. CDR1 and CDR2 (germline): MNHEY, SVGAGI. This CDR3 contains 17 residues. V was clipped by 11 bases and J by 1 base; unmatched bases: 19.